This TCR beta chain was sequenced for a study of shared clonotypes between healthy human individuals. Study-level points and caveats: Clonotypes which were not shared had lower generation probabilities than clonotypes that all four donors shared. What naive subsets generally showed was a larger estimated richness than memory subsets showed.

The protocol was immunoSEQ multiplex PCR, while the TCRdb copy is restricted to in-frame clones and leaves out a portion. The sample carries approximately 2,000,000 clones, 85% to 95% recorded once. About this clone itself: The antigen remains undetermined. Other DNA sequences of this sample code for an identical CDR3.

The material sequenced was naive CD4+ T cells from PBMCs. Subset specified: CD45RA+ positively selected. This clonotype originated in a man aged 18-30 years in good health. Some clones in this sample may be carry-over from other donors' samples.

CDR3 in amino acids: CSVDRDGTYEQYF. CDR3 DNA: TGCAGCGTTGACCGGGACGGAACCTACGAGCAGTACTTC. This sequence joins TRBV29-1 and TRBJ2-7, with D perhaps assigned TRBD1 or TRBD2 (5 bases each). V gave up 3 bases and J gave up 2 bases, with 11 bases separating them. The CDR3 loop spans 13 amino acids. Germline V lookup: CDR1 SQVTM, CDR2 ANQGSEA.